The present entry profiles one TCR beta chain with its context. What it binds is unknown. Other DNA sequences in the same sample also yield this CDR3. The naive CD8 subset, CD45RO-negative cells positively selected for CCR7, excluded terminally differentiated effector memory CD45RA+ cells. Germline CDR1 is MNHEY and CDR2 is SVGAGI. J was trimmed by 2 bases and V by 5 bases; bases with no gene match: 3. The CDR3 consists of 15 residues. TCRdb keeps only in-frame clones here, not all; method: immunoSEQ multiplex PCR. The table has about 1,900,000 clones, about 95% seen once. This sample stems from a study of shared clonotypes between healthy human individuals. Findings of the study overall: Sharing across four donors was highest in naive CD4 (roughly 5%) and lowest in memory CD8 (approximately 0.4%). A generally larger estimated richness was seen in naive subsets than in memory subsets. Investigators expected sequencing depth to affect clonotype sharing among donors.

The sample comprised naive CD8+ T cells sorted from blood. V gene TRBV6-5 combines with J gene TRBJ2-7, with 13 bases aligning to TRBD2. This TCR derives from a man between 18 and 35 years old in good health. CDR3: CASSVLAGGTYEQYF. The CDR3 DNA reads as TGTGCCAGCAGTGTACTAGCGGGAGGGACCTACGAGCAGTACTTC.